This TCR beta chain emerged from a study of T cell responses to AZD1222 COVID-19 vaccine. The wider study: It was second doses at about 4 or about 12 weeks that were pooled. Points from the study as a whole: Donor demographics were predominantly white British with a female majority; clonal diversity may be underestimated.

Clones were read by immunoSEQ multiplex PCR, and TCRdb kept only the in-frame ones, dropping some. Found here are around 140,000 clones, about nine tenths of them singletons; the top ten hold roughly 6%. CDR1 MNHEY and CDR2 SVGAGI come from the germline V gene. The germline V and J ends were trimmed by 6 bases and 10 bases, with 9 bases remaining between them. The CDR3 extends over 11 amino acids. This clone has just one count. Its antigen is not identified. V and J are TRBV6-5 and TRBJ1-4; no reliable D call. This specimen was peripheral blood, taken on day 0 of AZD1222 vaccination. The receptor comes from an adult in good health. CDR3 sequence (DNA): TGTGCCAGCAGGTCCCTAGGAAAACTGTTTTTT. Translated: CASRSLGKLFF.